This passage covers 15 T cell receptor beta chains from one sample sequenced in a study of T cell changes during pregnancy in multiple sclerosis. Data came from immunoSEQ multiplex PCR; TCRdb stores just in-frame clones and leaves some out. The sample shows tens of thousands of clones, 90% to 95% of them seen only once. This sample comprised peripheral blood, obtained in the first trimester of pregnancy. These receptors all stem from a female donor with multiple sclerosis, enrolled in a pregnancy study.

Concerning this clone: The junction shows a germline mismatch at one end, possibly a read error. The chain has TRBV30 and TRBJ2-1; D might be TRBD2 (5 bases). This CDR3 spans 11 amino acids. Germline loops: CDR1 GTSNPN, CDR2 SVGIG (reference sequence). The CDR3 spells CAWSTLGSPLF. The CDR3 region has the DNA TGTGCCTGGAGTACACTAGGTTCACCGCTCTTC.

The genes are TRBV28 and TRBJ1-1, with a tentative D call TRBD1 (6 bases). This CDR3 is built from 13 residues. Germline CDR1 MDHEN, CDR2 SYDVKM. Trimming cost V 7 bases and J 1 base, with 10 bases left between them. The CDR3 bases are TGTGCCAGCACGGGACACCCGAACACTGAAGCTTTCTTT. Amino acid sequence: CASTGHPNTEAFF.

V gene TRBV19 combines with J gene TRBJ2-2; 9 bases align to TRBD2. The V and J ends lost 4 bases and 1 base, in that order; junction bases with no gene match: 7. Germline CDR1 and CDR2: LNHDA and SQIVND (reference sequence). The CDR3 totals 17 residues. In DNA form, the CDR3 reads TGTGCCAGTAGTACGCCCCTTAGCGGGAGGAACACCGGGGAGCTGTTTTTT. This codes for CASSTPLSGRNTGELFF.

The rearrangement links TRBV11-3 to TRBJ2-2; 7 nucleotides align to TRBD1. This CDR3 contains 14 residues. Losses at the gene ends were 5 bases for V and 5 bases for J; bases not matched to a gene: 5. CDR1 is SGHNT and CDR2 is YENEEA in the germline V gene. CDR3 residues: CASSLNRGTGELFF. As DNA, the CDR3 is TGTGCCAGCAGCCTAAACAGGGGAACCGGGGAGCTGTTTTTT. Supplemented by reference TRBV11-3 and TRBJ2-2, the full variable domain reads EAGVVQSPRYKIIEKKQPVAFWCNPISGHNTLYWYLQNLGQGPELLIRYENEEAVDDSQLPKDRFSAERLKGVDSTLKIQPAELGDSAVYLCASSLNRGTGELFFGEGSRLTVL.

The rearrangement links TRBV28 to TRBJ2-7; maybe TRBD2 (5 bases). The germline CDR1 and CDR2 sequences are MDHEN and SYDVKM. Trimming cost V 8 bases and J 1 base, with 24 bases left between them. The CDR3 spans 17 residues. Written as DNA, the CDR3 is TGTGCCAGCCACGGTCGAAGAGGGCTTCGGTTGTCCTACGAGCAGTACTTC. As protein: CASHGRRGLRLSYEQYF. Complete variable domain (other parts from reference TRBV28 and TRBJ2-7): DVKVTQSSRYLVKRTGEKVFLECVQDMDHENMFWYRQDPGLGLRLIYFSYDVKMKEKGDIPEGYSVSREKKERFSLILESASTNQTSMYLCASHGRRGLRLSYEQYFGPGTRLTVT.

The V call is TRBV4-3, the J call TRBJ2-3; 12 bases fit TRBD2. The CDR3 sequence is 15 residues long. Germline CDR1 LGHNA, CDR2 YSLEER. V shed 4 bases, J shed 4 bases, and the junction held 3 bases outside the gene matches. The CDR3 nucleotides are TGCGCCAGCAGCCGGACTAGCGGGGCGGCAGATACGCAGTATTTT. The encoded protein is CASSRTSGAADTQYF.

The chain carries TRBV9 and TRBJ2-1; 8 nucleotides align to TRBD1. Germline V gene sequence: CDR1 SGDLS, CDR2 YYNGEE. Unmatched junction bases numbered 23, after V lost 2 bases and J lost 10 bases. The CDR3 covers 19 residues. CDR3 in amino acids: CASSVRDRLVSGLMIEQFF. For the CDR3, the DNA is TGTGCCAGCAGCGTCCGGGACAGGCTGGTGAGTGGACTGATGATCGAGCAGTTCTTC.

The chain uses TRBV19 and TRBJ1-5; D gene unclear. The CDR3 length is 14 residues. In germline, CDR1 is LNHDA, CDR2 SQIVND (reference sequence). Trimming removed 2 bases at V and 0 bases at J, with 5 bases between. The CDR3 spells CASSILFSNQPQHF. CDR3 bases: TGTGCCAGTAGTATATTATTTAGCAATCAGCCCCAGCATTTT.

The gene calls are TRBV20-1 and TRBJ2-7; D ambiguous. V lost 7 bases, J lost 2 bases, and 6 bases lay in between. Looked up from germline, CDR1 is DFQATT and CDR2 is SNEGSKA (reference sequence). This CDR3 is 10 amino acids long. The CDR3 region has the DNA TGCAGTGTGCGAACCTACGAGCAGTACTTC. The encoded protein is CSVRTYEQYF.

This clone was picked up one time. The chain combines TRBV28 with TRBJ2-3; TRBD2 matches 16 bases. V trimming: 4 bases; J trimming: 8 bases; junction bases outside the gene matches: 21. Looked up from germline, CDR1 is MDHEN and CDR2 is SYDVKM. The length of the CDR3 is 21 residues. The CDR3 DNA reads TGTGCCAGCAGTTCACCTACCGAGGGACTAGCGGGAGGGGGCCACCGTGGTACGCAGTATTTT. It translates to CASSSPTEGLAGGGHRGTQYF.

The chain combines TRBV9 with TRBJ1-2; D perhaps matches TRBD1 (6 bases). Trimming shortened V by 6 bases and J by 5 bases, and 23 bases separated the two germline ends. Looked up from germline, CDR1 is SGDLS and CDR2 is YYNGEE. The CDR3 runs 16 residues. CDR3 protein: CASTTGTTKGGYGYTF. CDR3 sequence (DNA): TGTGCCAGCACCACCGGGACAACGAAAGGGGGTTATGGCTACACCTTC.

The gene calls are TRBV4-3 and TRBJ1-3; D perhaps matches TRBD1 (6 bases). CDR1 is LGHNA, CDR2 YSLEER, per germline. V was trimmed by 3 bases and J by 2 bases, leaving 11 bases between them. CDR3 size: 15 residues. The CDR3 reads CASSQETGPGNTIYF. CDR3 bases: TGCGCCAGCAGCCAGGAGACAGGACCTGGAAACACCATATATTTT.

This clone was detected once. This chain connects TRBV18 to TRBJ1-1; 7 bases agree with TRBD1. The length of the CDR3 is 19 residues. The V and J ends lost 0 bases and 1 base, in that order; junction bases with no gene match: 14. CDR1 is KGHSH and CDR2 is LQKENI in the germline V gene. CDR3 sequence reads: CASSPPVLRGLNRNTEAFF. In DNA, the CDR3 is TGTGCCAGCTCACCACCGGTGCTTAGGGGGCTAAATAGGAACACTGAAGCTTTCTTT.

This clone was observed a handful of times. The chain links TRBV6-4 to TRBJ2-5; TRBD2 aligns across 10 bases. The CDR3 totals 14 residues. The germline gives CDR1 MRHNA, CDR2 SNTAGT. V shed 3 bases and J 2 bases; nucleotides not matched to a gene: 0. CDR3 residues: CASSEAGGQETQYF. Here the CDR3 DNA reads TGTGCCAGCAGTGAAGCGGGGGGGCAAGAGACCCAGTACTTC.

The gene calls are TRBV7-2 and TRBJ2-3; D gene uncertain. Germline V gene data show CDR1 as SGHTA and CDR2 as FQGNSA. V lost 1 base to trimming and J lost 4 bases, with 12 bases between them. The CDR3 runs to 15 residues. CDR3 loop: CASSLELMSSDTQYF. As DNA, the CDR3 is TGTGCCAGCAGCTTAGAGCTGATGTCGTCAGATACGCAGTATTTT.